This T cell receptor beta chain was identified during a study of PD-L1 blockade in urothelial cancer. Study as a whole: Samples came from 3 weeks, at the second dose, and 6 weeks into treatment.

The protocol was immunoSEQ multiplex PCR, while the TCRdb copy is restricted to in-frame clones and leaves out a portion. The sample lists under 70,000 clones, roughly 86% occurring once. Time point noted: peripheral blood 6 weeks after treatment start. The number of samples from each patient was between 1 and 8, taken pretreatment and on-treatment. Trimming at V came to 6 bases and at J to 4 bases, leaving 9 bases not matched to a gene. From germline, CDR1 is SGHTA and CDR2 FQGTGA. There are 15 residues in the CDR3. This chain connects TRBV7-3 to TRBJ2-3; 8 nucleotides match TRBD2. This TCR was recovered from a man in his 60s with urothelial cancer. This sample comprised PBMCs, obtained around atezolizumab (anti-PD-L1) treatment. CDR3 protein: CASSFSGGNPDTQYF. The CDR3 coding sequence is TGTGCCAGCAGTTTCAGCGGGGGTAATCCAGATACGCAGTATTTT.